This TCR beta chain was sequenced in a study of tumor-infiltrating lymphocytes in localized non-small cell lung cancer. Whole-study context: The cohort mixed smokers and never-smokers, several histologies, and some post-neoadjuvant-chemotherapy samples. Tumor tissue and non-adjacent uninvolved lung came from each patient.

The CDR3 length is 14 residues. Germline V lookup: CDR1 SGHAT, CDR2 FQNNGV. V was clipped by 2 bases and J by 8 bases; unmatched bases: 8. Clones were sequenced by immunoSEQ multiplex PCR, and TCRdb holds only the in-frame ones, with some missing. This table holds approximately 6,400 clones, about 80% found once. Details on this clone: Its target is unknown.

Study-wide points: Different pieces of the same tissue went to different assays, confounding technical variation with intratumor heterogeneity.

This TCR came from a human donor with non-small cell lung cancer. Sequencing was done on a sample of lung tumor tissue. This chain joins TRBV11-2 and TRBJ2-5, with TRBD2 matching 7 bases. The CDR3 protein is CASSLTGGSGTQYF. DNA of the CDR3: TGTGCCAGCAGCTTAACGGGGGGATCAGGTACCCAGTACTTC.